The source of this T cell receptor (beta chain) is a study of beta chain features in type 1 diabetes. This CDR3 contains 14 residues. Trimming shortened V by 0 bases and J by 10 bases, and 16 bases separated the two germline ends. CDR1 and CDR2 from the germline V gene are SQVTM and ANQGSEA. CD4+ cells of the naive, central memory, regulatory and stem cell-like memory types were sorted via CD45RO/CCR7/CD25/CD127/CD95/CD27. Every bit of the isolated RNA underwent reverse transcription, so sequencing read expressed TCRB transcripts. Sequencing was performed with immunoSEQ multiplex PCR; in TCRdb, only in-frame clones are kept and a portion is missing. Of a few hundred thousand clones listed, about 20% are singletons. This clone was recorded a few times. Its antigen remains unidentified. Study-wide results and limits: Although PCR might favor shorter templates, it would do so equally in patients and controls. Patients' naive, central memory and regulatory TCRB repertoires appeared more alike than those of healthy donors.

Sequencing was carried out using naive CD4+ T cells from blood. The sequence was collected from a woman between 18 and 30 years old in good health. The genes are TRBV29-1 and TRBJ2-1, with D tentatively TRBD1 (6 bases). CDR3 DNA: TGCAGCGTTGAAGATCGAGATGGAGGACAGGAGCAGTTCTTC. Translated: CSVEDRDGGQEQFF.